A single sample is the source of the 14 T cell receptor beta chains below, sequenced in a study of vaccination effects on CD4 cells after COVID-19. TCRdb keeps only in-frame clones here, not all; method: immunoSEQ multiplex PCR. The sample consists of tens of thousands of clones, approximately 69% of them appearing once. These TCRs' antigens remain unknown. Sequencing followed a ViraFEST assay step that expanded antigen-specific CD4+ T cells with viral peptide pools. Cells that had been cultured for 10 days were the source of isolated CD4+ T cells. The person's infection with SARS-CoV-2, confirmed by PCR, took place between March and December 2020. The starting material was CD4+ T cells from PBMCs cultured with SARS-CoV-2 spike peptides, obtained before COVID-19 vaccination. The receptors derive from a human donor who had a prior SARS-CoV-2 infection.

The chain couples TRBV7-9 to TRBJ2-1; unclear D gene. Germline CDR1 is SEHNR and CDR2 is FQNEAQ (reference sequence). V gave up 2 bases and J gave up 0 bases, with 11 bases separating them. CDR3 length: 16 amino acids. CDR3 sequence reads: CASSLWLLDSYNEQFF. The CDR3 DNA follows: TGTGCCAGCAGCTTATGGCTACTTGACTCCTACAATGAGCAGTTCTTC.

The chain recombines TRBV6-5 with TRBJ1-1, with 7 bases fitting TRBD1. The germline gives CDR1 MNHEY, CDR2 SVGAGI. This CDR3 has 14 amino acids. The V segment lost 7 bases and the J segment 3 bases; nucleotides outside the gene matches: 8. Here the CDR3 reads CASISLRGYTEAFF. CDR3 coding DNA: TGTGCCAGCATTTCCCTCAGGGGGTACACTGAAGCTTTCTTT.

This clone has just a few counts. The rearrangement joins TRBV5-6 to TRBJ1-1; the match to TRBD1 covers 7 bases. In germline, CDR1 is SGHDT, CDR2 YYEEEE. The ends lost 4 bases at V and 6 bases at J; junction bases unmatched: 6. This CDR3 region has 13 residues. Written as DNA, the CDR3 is TGTGCCAGCAGCCGAGACAGGGTCTCTGAAGCTTTCTTT. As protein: CASSRDRVSEAFF. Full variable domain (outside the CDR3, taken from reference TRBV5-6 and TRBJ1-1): DAGVTQSPTHLIKTRGQQVTLRCSPKSGHDTVSWYQQALGQGPQFIFQYYEEEERQRGNFPDRFSGHQFPNYSSELNVNALLLGDSALYLCASSRDRVSEAFFGQGTRLTVV.

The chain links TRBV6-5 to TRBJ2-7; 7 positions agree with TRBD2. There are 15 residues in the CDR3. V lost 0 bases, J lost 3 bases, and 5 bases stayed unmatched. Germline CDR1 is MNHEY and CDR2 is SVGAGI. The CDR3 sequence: CASSYSTGGGYEQYF. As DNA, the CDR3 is TGTGCCAGCAGTTACTCGACCGGCGGGGGCTACGAGCAGTACTTC.

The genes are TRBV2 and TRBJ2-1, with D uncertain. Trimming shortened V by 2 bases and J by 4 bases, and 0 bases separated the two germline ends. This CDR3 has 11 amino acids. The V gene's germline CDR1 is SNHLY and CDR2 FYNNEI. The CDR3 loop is CASSEYNEQFF. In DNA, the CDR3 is TGTGCCAGCAGTGAATACAATGAGCAGTTCTTC.

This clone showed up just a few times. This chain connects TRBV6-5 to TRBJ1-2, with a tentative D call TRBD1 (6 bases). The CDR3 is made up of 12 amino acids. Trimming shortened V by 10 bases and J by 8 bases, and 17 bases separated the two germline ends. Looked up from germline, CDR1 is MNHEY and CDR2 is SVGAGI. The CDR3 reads CATGARQGGYTF. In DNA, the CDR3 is TGTGCCACTGGGGCCAGGCAGGGGGGCTACACCTTC.

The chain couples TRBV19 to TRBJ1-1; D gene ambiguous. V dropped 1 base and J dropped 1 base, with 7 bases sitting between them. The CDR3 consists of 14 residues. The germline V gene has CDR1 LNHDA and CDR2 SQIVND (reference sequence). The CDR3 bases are TGTGCCAGTAGTATAGGCACAGCGAACACTGAAGCTTTCTTT. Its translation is CASSIGTANTEAFF.

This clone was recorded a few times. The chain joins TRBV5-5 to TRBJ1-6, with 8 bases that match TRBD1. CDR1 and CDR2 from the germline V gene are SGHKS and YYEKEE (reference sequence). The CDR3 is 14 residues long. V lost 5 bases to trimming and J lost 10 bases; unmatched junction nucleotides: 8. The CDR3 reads CASSHTGGRSPLHF. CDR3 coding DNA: TGTGCCAGCAGTCACACAGGGGGTCGATCACCCCTCCACTTT.

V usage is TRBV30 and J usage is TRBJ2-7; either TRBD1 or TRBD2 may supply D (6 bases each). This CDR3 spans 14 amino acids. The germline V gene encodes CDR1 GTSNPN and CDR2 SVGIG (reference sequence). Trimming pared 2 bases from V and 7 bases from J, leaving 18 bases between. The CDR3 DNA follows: TGTGCCTGGAGTCACGTTAGGGGGGCGAGGGAGCAGTACTTC. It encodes CAWSHVRGAREQYF.

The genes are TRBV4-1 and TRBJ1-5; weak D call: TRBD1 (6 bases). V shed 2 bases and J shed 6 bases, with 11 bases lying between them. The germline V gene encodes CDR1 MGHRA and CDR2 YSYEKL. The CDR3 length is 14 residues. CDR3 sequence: CASSQTGSGQPQHF. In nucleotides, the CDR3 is TGCGCCAGCAGCCAAACAGGGTCGGGTCAGCCCCAGCATTTT.

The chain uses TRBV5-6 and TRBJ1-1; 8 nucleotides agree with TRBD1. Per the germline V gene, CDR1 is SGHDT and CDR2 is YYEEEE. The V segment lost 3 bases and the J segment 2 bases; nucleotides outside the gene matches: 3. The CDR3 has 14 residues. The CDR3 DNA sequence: TGTGCCAGCAGCTGGCAGGGGGCAAACACTGAAGCTTTCTTT. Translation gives CASSWQGANTEAFF.

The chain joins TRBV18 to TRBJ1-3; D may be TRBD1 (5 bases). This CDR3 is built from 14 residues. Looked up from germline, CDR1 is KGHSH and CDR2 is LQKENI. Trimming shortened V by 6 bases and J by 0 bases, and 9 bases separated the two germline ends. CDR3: CASSQGLSGNTIYF. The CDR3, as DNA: TGTGCCAGCTCGCAGGGACTCTCTGGAAACACCATATATTTT.

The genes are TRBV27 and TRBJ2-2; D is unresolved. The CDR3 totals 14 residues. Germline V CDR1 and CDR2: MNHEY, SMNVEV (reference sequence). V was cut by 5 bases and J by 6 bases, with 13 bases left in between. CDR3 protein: CASSPIPLAGELFF. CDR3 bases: TGTGCCAGCAGTCCAATCCCTCTAGCCGGGGAGCTGTTTTTT.

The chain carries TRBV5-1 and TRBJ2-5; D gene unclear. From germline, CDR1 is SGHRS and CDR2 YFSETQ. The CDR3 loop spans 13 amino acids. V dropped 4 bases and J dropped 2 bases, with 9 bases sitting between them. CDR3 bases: TGCGCCAGCAGCGTAGCTTTACAAGAGACCCAGTACTTC. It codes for CASSVALQETQYF.